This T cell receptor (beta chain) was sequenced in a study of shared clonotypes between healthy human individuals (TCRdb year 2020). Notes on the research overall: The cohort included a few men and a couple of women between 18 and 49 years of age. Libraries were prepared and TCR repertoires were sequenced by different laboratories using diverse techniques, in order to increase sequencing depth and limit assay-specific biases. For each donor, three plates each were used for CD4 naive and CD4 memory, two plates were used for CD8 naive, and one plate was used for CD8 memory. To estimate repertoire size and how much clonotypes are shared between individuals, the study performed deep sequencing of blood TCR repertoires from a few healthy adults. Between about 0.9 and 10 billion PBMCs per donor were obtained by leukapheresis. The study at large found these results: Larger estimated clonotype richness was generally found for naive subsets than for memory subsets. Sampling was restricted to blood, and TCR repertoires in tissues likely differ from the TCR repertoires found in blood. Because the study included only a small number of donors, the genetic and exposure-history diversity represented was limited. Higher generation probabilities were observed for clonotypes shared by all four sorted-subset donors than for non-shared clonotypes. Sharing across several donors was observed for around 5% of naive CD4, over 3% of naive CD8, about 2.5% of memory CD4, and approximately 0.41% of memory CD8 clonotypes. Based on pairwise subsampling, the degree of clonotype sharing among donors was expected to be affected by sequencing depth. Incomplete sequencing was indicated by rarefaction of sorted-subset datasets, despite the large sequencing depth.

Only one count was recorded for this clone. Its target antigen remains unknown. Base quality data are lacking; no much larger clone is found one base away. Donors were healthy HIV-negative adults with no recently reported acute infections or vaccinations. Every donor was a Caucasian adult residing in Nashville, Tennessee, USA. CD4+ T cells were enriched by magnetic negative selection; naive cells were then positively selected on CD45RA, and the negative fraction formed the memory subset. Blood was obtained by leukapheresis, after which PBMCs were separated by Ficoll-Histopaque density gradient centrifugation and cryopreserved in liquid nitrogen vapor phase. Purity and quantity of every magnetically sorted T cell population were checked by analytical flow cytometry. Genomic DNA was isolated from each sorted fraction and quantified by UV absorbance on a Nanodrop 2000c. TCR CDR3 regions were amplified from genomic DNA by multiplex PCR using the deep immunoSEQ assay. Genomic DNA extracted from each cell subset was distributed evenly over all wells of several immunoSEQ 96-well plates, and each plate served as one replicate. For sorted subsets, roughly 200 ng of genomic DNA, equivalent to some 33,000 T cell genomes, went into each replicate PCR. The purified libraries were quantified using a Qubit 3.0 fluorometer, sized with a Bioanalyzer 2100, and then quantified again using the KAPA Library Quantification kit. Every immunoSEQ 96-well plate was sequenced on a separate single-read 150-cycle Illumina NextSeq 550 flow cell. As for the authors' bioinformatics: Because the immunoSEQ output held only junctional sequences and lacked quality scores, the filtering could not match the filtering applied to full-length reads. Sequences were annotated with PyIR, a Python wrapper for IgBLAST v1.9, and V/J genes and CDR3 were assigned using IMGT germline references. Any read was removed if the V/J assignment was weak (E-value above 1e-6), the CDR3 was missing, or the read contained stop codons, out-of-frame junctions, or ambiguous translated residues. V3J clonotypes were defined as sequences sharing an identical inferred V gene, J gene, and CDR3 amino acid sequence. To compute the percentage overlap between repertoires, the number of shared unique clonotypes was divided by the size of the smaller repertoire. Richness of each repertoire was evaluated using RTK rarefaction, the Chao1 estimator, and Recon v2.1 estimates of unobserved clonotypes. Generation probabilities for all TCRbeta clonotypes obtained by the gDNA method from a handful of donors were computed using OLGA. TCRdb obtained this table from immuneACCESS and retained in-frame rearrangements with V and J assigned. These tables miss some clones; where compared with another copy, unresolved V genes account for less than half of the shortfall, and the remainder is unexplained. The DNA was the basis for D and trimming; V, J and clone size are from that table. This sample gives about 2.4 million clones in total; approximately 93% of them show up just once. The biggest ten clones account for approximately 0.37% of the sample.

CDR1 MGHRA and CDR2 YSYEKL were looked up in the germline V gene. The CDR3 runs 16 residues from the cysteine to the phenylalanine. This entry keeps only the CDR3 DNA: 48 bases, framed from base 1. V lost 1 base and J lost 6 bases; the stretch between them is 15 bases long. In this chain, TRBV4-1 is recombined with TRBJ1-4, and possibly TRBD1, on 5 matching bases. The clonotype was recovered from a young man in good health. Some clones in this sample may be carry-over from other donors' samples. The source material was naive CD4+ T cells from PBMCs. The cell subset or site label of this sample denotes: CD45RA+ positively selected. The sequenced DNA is TGCGCCAGCAGCCAAGGGACGGCAGGGTTGGATGAAAAACTGTTTTTT. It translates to CASSQGTAGLDEKLFF.